This TCR beta chain was identified during a study of graft-versus-host responses after intestinal transplantation. Concerning this clone: What it binds is unknown.

Sequencing used immunoSEQ multiplex PCR; TCRdb keeps in-frame clones, though not all of them. This table has more than 85,000 clones, roughly 80% appearing once. V gave up 6 bases and J gave up 4 bases, with 9 bases separating them. This CDR3 region has 13 residues. Germline CDR1 SGHTA, CDR2 FQGNSA. J is TRBJ2-2 and V is TRBV7-2; no clear D. Source: unstimulated CD4+ T cells sorted from spleen or lymph node cells, taken before intestinal transplant. The receptor's source is a human donor who received an intestinal transplant. CDR3 nucleotide sequence: TGTGCCAGCAGACGCGATACCACCGGGGAGCTGTTTTTT. Translation: CASRRDTTGELFF.